A single sample is the source of the 21 T cell receptor beta chains below, sequenced in a study of shared clonotypes between healthy human individuals. The method was immunoSEQ multiplex PCR; TCRdb's version includes in-frame clones alone and lacks a portion of them. The sample holds 550,000 to 800,000 clones, approximately 79% seen once. The sequencing input was memory CD4+ T cells sorted from blood. Subset denoted: CD45RA-negative fraction. The source of these receptors is a woman younger than 45 in good health.

The V gene is TRBV11-2, the J gene TRBJ1-3, with a possible D match to TRBD1 (5 bases). The CDR3 length is 15 residues. Looked up from germline, CDR1 is SGHAT and CDR2 is FQNNGV. Trimming pared 5 bases from V and 2 bases from J, leaving 13 bases between. CDR3 sequence (DNA): TGTGCCAGCAGCACCCGTGGGGGGACTGGAAACACCATATATTTT. This gives the protein CASSTRGGTGNTIYF.

The chain is built from TRBV7-2 and TRBJ1-5, with D possibly TRBD1 on 5 matching bases. CDR1 and CDR2 (germline): SGHTA, FQGNSA. V lost 1 base and J lost 12, with 16 bases in between. The CDR3 loop spans 14 amino acids. The CDR3 DNA reads as TGTGCCAGCAGCTTAGAATGGGGAGGAAGGGGCCAGCATTTT. Translated: CASSLEWGGRGQHF.

The chain joins TRBV28 to TRBJ1-2; 8 bases are shared with TRBD1. Germline assignment: CDR1 MDHEN and CDR2 SYDVKM. V trimming: 6 bases; J trimming: 4 bases; junction bases outside the gene matches: 7. The CDR3 contains 14 residues. The CDR3 DNA reads as TGTGCCAGCAGCGCTACCGGGACAGGCTATGGCTACACCTTC. Its translation is CASSATGTGYGYTF.

This chain joins TRBV14 and TRBJ2-5; 11 nucleotides line up with TRBD2. The CDR3 has 15 amino acids. V dropped 2 bases and J dropped 7; count of bases not matched to a gene: 6. The germline CDR1 and CDR2 sequences are SGHDN and FVKESK. In DNA, the CDR3 is TGTGCCAGCAGCCAAAGCCGACTAGCGGGAAGGACCCAGTACTTC. It yields the protein CASSQSRLAGRTQYF.

Turning to this clone: Other DNA sequences in this specimen translate into the identical CDR3. The V call is TRBV7-7, the J call TRBJ2-5; 9 bases map to TRBD1. The V gene end was trimmed by 8 bases and the J gene end by 3 bases; junction bases not matched to a gene: 4. This CDR3 spans 13 amino acids. The germline V gene encodes CDR1 SSHAT and CDR2 FNYEAQ (reference sequence). Here the CDR3 reads CASSRDREETQYF. For the CDR3, the DNA is TGTGCCAGCTCCCGGGACAGGGAAGAGACCCAGTACTTC.

The gene calls are TRBV6-1 and TRBJ1-4; D unresolved. V was trimmed by 4 bases and J by 7 bases, leaving 13 bases between them. This CDR3 is 14 amino acids long. Per germline, CDR1 MNHNS and CDR2 SASEGT. The CDR3 loop is CASSVSGLGEKLFF. The DNA for the CDR3 is TGTGCCAGCAGTGTCTCCGGGTTGGGTGAAAAACTGTTTTTT.

V and J are TRBV7-9 and TRBJ1-4, with D possibly TRBD1 on 6 matching bases. V lost 5 bases and J 5 bases, leaving 12 bases between the germline ends. This CDR3 region has 14 residues. CDR1 SEHNR and CDR2 FQNEAQ come from the germline V gene (reference sequence). The CDR3 nucleotides are TGTGCCAGCAGCGTGGGAGGGGGAAATGAAAAACTGTTTTTT. It translates to CASSVGGGNEKLFF.

This clone was recorded many times. Other DNA sequences of this sample code for an identical CDR3. The V call is TRBV28, the J call TRBJ1-5; D gene unclear. Germline V lookup: CDR1 MDHEN, CDR2 SYDVKM. This CDR3 is 13 amino acids long. V was trimmed by 5 bases and J by 2 bases, leaving 7 bases between them. The CDR3 DNA reads as TGTGCCAGCAGTCCCCCAGGCAATCAGCCCCAGCATTTT. Protein sequence: CASSPPGNQPQHF.

This rearrangement joins TRBV4-2 to TRBJ2-3; 12 bases are shared with TRBD2. With V trimmed by 7 bases and J by 7 bases, 12 bases remained unmatched. Germline lookup yields CDR1 LGHNA and CDR2 YNFKEQ. This CDR3 is built from 16 residues. In DNA form, the CDR3 reads TGTGCCAGCAAATCAACTAGCGGGGGGCGCTGGAATACGCAGTATTTT. Amino acids: CASKSTSGGRWNTQYF.

The V call is TRBV6-6, the J call TRBJ2-7; the D call may be TRBD1 or TRBD2 (6 bases each). This CDR3 is built from 16 residues. Germline CDR1 MNHNY, CDR2 SVGAGI (reference sequence). The germline V and J ends were trimmed by 4 bases and 4 bases, with 20 bases remaining between them. CDR3 bases: TGTGCCAGCAGTTCCGCGGGACACCCGAGATCATACGAGCAGTACTTC. Translating gives CASSSAGHPRSYEQYF.

The gene calls are TRBV6-1 and TRBJ2-5, with D uncertain. Trimming cost V 3 bases and J 7 bases, with 12 bases left between them. In germline, CDR1 is MNHNS, CDR2 SASEGT. There are 13 residues in the CDR3. This CDR3 is CASSEGLSPTQYF. The CDR3 coding sequence is TGTGCCAGCAGTGAGGGCCTCAGTCCGACCCAGTACTTC.

This sequence joins TRBV30 and TRBJ2-7; D gene unclear. Germline-derived CDR1 and CDR2 are GTSNPN and SVGIG (reference sequence). V was clipped by 4 bases and J by 4 bases, with 8 bases between them. This CDR3 has 11 amino acids. This CDR3 is CAWNSRYEQYF. CDR3 sequence (DNA): TGTGCCTGGAACAGTCGGTACGAGCAGTACTTC.

In its sample, this clone was seen many times. The V and J genes are TRBV19 and TRBJ2-7; D is possibly TRBD1 (6 bases). V was shortened by 6 bases and J by 2 bases, with 20 bases between the two germline ends. CDR3 length: 16 amino acids. Germline loops: CDR1 LNHDA, CDR2 SQIVND (reference sequence). The CDR3 here is CASRRIATGGTYEQYF. CDR3 sequence (DNA): TGTGCCAGTAGAAGGATTGCGACAGGAGGAACCTACGAGCAGTACTTC.

The rearrangement links TRBV28 to TRBJ1-1, with TRBD1 matching over 7 bases. This CDR3 spans 14 amino acids. CDR1 is MDHEN, CDR2 SYDVKM, per germline. The junction had 9 bases not matched to a gene; V was cut back by 7 bases and J by 4 bases. This chain's CDR3 is CASTEQGSGTEAFF. Here the CDR3 DNA reads TGTGCCAGCACCGAACAGGGGAGCGGCACTGAAGCTTTCTTT.

The chain carries TRBV28 and TRBJ2-7; D is unclear. The V and J ends lost 8 bases and 7 bases respectively, with 9 bases between them. CDR3 size: 10 residues. The germline V gene encodes CDR1 MDHEN and CDR2 SYDVKM. The CDR3 DNA is TGTGCCAGCGGGCGTGTTGAGCAGTACTTC. Protein sequence: CASGRVEQYF.

The CDR3 sequence is CASSPRGPNTEAFF. The CDR3 DNA reads as TGTGCCAGCAGTCCCAGGGGGCCCAACACTGAAGCTTTCTTT. The chain recombines TRBV6-1 with TRBJ1-1, with 8 bases lining up with TRBD1. CDR3 length equals 14 residues. Germline assignment: CDR1 MNHNS and CDR2 SASEGT. J lost 2 bases, V lost 5 bases, and 4 bases had no gene match.

A few counts support this clone. The chain links TRBV6-5 to TRBJ2-7; 7 bases match TRBD1. Looked up from germline, CDR1 is MNHEY and CDR2 is SVGAGI. The CDR3 runs to 15 residues. The junction had 7 bases not matched to a gene; V was cut back by 5 bases and J by 0 bases. The CDR3 nucleotides are TGTGCCAGCAGTCCCACAGGGGTAAGCTCCTACGAGCAGTACTTC. It encodes CASSPTGVSSYEQYF.

This chain joins TRBV21-1 and TRBJ2-1; no check of the table's D call, TRBD2, against the DNA was made. TRBV21-1 is a recognized pseudogene. The CDR3 contains 14 residues. The CDR3 sequence: CASSGRELKDEQFF. As DNA, the CDR3 is TGTGCCAGCAGTGGGCGGGAGCTGAAAGATGAGCAGTTCTTC.

There are a few counts of this clone. The chain joins TRBV4-2 to TRBJ1-3; unclear D gene. In germline, CDR1 is LGHNA, CDR2 YNFKEQ. This CDR3 is built from 13 residues. With 0 bases removed from V and 3 bases from J, the gap between germline ends came to 3 bases. CDR3 nucleotide sequence: TGTGCCAGCAGCCAAGAGGGTGGAAACACCATATATTTT. It specifies CASSQEGGNTIYF.

This clone was counted only a few times. V gene TRBV10-2 combines with J gene TRBJ2-1; 10 bases are shared with TRBD1. Losses at the gene ends were 1 base for V and 0 bases for J; bases not matched to a gene: 3. Germline V gene sequence: CDR1 WSHSY, CDR2 SAAADI. CDR3 length equals 17 residues. CDR3 loop: CASSEWTGGSSYNEQFF. The CDR3 nucleotides are TGCGCCAGCAGTGAGTGGACAGGGGGGAGCTCCTACAATGAGCAGTTCTTC.

The CDR3 DNA reads TGTGCCATCAGTGAGACGGAGACCCAGTACTTC. Translated, it gives CAISETETQYF. This chain uses TRBV10-3 with TRBJ2-5; D is ambiguous. Germline assignment: CDR1 ENHRY and CDR2 SYGVKD. V was shortened by 2 bases and J by 5 bases, with 3 bases between the two germline ends. This CDR3 has 11 amino acids.